This T cell receptor beta chain was sequenced for a study of beta chain features in type 1 diabetes. Across the whole study: Cell yields, age and gender were similar between patients and healthy donors. General observations from the study: Within each of all four CD4+ subsets, Type 1 diabetes patients had TCRB CDR3s that were moderately but significantly shorter. Fewer junction insertions and more nucleotide deletions appeared in type 1 diabetes patients.

Concerning this clone: The antigen remains undetermined.

Each of the CD4+ naive, central memory, regulatory and stem cell-like memory populations was sorted via CD45RO/CCR7/CD25/CD127/CD95/CD27. With 0 bases removed from V and 10 bases from J, the gap between germline ends came to 6 bases. The germline gives CDR1 DFQATT, CDR2 SNEGSKA (reference sequence). This CDR3 is 10 amino acids long. cDNA synthesis used the whole RNA isolate, giving expressed TCRB sequences. Sequencing was performed with immunoSEQ multiplex PCR; in TCRdb, only in-frame clones are kept and a portion is missing. The sample lists 150,000 to 200,000 clones, roughly 60% occurring once. Sample: naive CD4+ T cells from blood. The sequence was collected from a man younger than 45 with type 1 diabetes. The chain uses TRBV20-1 and TRBJ1-1; D is unclear. The CDR3 DNA follows: TGCAGTGCTAGAGAGGCCGGAGCTTTCTTT. Amino acids: CSAREAGAFF.